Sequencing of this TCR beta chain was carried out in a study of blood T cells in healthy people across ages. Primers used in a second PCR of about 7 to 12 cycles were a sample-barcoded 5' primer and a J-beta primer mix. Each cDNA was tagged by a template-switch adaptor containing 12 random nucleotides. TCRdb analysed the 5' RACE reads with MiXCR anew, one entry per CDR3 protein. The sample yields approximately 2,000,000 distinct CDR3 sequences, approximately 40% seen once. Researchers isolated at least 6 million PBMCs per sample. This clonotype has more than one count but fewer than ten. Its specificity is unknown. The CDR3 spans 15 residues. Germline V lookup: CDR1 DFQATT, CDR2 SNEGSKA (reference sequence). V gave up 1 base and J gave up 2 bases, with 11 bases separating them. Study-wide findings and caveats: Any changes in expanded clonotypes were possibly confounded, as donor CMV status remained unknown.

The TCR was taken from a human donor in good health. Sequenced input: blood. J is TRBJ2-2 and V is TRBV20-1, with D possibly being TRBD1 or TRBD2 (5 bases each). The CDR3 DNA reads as TGCAGTGCTAGAGTGGGGACGGGTAACACCGGGGAGCTGTTTTTT. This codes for CSARVGTGNTGELFF.